Following are 32 T cell receptor beta chains from one sample sequenced in a study of T cell repertoires in cytomegalovirus infection. TCRdb processed the reads anew with MiXCR; each CDR3 protein has one entry. The table includes hundreds of thousands of distinct CDR3 sequences, 25% to 35% detected once. Their antigens remain unidentified. The sequences come from cultured PBMCs, collected from culture after CMV antigen stimulation. These receptors were taken from a human donor in good health (CMV status not recorded). Some clones in this sample may be carry-over from other donors' samples.

This clonotype was recorded many times. J is TRBJ1-6 and V is TRBV7-2; D is perhaps TRBD1 (6 bases). The CDR3 extends over 16 amino acids. The germline V and J ends were trimmed by 5 bases and 0 bases, with 11 bases remaining between them. Per the germline V gene, CDR1 is SGHTA and CDR2 is FQGNSA. The CDR3 spells CASSPPQGSYNSPLHF. In DNA, the CDR3 is TGTGCCAGCAGCCCCCCACAGGGCTCCTATAATTCACCCCTCCACTTT.

This clonotype was detected many times. This rearrangement joins TRBV30 to TRBJ2-3; TRBD2 matches at 10 bases. The CDR3 runs 14 residues. Germline V gene data show CDR1 as GTSNPN and CDR2 as SVGIG (reference sequence). The J segment lost 5 bases and the V segment lost 5 bases, leaving 7 bases of the junction unmatched. DNA of the CDR3: TGTGCCTGGGGGAAGAGCGGGGGGGTAGATACGCAGTATTTT. Its translation: CAWGKSGGVDTQYF.

This clonotype has just a few counts. CDR3 sequence reads: CASSLGLGDTDTQYF. CDR3 in DNA: TGTGCCAGCAGCTTAGGCCTGGGGGACACAGATACGCAGTATTTT. The chain couples TRBV7-2 to TRBJ2-3; D is possibly TRBD1 or TRBD2 (5 bases each). This CDR3 has 15 amino acids. Between the trimmed V and J ends, which lost 1 base and 2 bases, there was a span of 10 bases. Germline V gives CDR1 SGHTA, CDR2 FQGNSA.

The rearrangement uses TRBV29-1 and TRBJ1-2; 7 bases agree with TRBD1. CDR1 is SQVTM and CDR2 is ANQGSEA in the germline V gene. The CDR3 is 14 amino acids. J gave up 4 bases and V 4 bases, and 9 bases lay outside the gene matches. The CDR3: CSVAGGGGIYGYTF. The CDR3 DNA sequence: TGCAGCGTTGCAGGGGGTGGGGGGATCTATGGCTACACCTTC.

The chain uses TRBV7-8 and TRBJ1-5; possibly TRBD1 for D (6 bases). This CDR3 has 17 residues. Germline loops: CDR1 SGHVS, CDR2 FQNEAQ. The V and J ends lost 5 bases and 0 bases respectively, with 17 bases between them. CDR3 coding DNA: TGTGCCAGCAGCCCTCGACAGGCTTCGGTTAGCAATCAGCCCCAGCATTTT. It translates to CASSPRQASVSNQPQHF.

This chain uses TRBV20-1 with TRBJ1-1, with D possibly matching TRBD1 (5 bases). CDR3 length: 11 amino acids. Germline V gene data show CDR1 as DFQATT and CDR2 as SNEGSKA (reference sequence). Trimming pared 5 bases from V and 10 bases from J, leaving 14 bases between. The chain's CDR3 is CSARGLRGAFF. CDR3 DNA sequence: TGCAGTGCTCGGGGCCTTAGGGGAGCTTTCTTT.

This clonotype was seen more than once but under ten times. The chain has TRBV6-2 or TRBV6-3 and TRBJ2-7, with a weak D call TRBD2 (6 bases). CDR3 size: 16 residues. V was cut by 7 bases and J by 7 bases, with 26 bases left in between. Germline CDR1 and CDR2: MNHEY and SVGEGT. CDR3 nucleotides: TGTGCCAGCAAAAAACCCCTTAGGAGGGGCAAGGGAGAGCAGTACGTC. It specifies CASKKPLRRGKGEQYV.

This clonotype was observed a handful of times. The chain carries TRBV25-1 and TRBJ2-1; 8 nucleotides match TRBD2. The CDR3 is 15 amino acids. After removal of 3 bases from V and 4 bases from J, the junction contained 5 bases not matched to a gene. Per the germline V gene, CDR1 is MGHDK and CDR2 is SYGVNS. DNA of the CDR3: TGTGCCAGCAGTGATCCTAGCGGGTTATACAATGAGCAGTTCTTC. This sequence encodes CASSDPSGLYNEQFF. Looking up the rest from reference TRBV25-1 and TRBJ2-1 gives the full variable domain: EADIYQTPRYLVIGTGKKITLECSQTMGHDKMYWYQQDPGMELHLIHYSYGVNSTEKGDLSSESTVSRIRTEHFPLTLESARPSHTSQYLCASSDPSGLYNEQFFGPGTRLTVL.

The rearrangement joins TRBV20-1 to TRBJ2-1, with 10 bases fitting TRBD2. From germline, CDR1 is DFQATT and CDR2 SNEGSKA (reference sequence). Germline trimming cut 0 bases from V and 4 bases from J; bases unmatched to any gene: 6. The CDR3 spans 16 residues. The CDR3 reads CSAREKTSGSYNEQFF. The DNA for the CDR3 is TGCAGTGCTAGAGAAAAGACTAGCGGGTCTTACAATGAGCAGTTCTTC.

This clonotype has only a few counts. The V gene is TRBV4-1, the J gene TRBJ2-3; D uncertain. CDR3 length: 15 residues. V shed 4 bases and J shed 12 bases, with 23 bases lying between them. CDR1 is MGHRA, CDR2 YSYEKL, per germline. The CDR3 loop is CASSLGSFSNDLQYF. The CDR3 DNA is TGCGCCAGCAGCCTCGGCTCATTTTCCAACGATCTTCAGTATTTT.

This sequence joins TRBV29-1 and TRBJ2-3; TRBD1 matches at 10 bases. Losses at the gene ends were 4 bases for V and 3 bases for J; bases not matched to a gene: 4. The CDR3 is 14 residues long. Germline V CDR1 and CDR2: SQVTM, ANQGSEA. CDR3 nucleotides: TGCAGCGTTGTTGACAGGGGGCTTACAGATACGCAGTATTTT. It translates to CSVVDRGLTDTQYF.

This sequence joins TRBV6-2 or TRBV6-3 and TRBJ2-3, with D possibly matching TRBD1 (5 bases). Germline CDR1 and CDR2: MNHEY and SVGEGT. The germline V and J ends were trimmed by 2 bases and 9 bases, with 15 bases remaining between them. CDR3 length equals 14 residues. The CDR3 region is CASSYQGSSPTQYF. For the CDR3, the DNA is TGTGCCAGCAGTTACCAGGGTAGCTCCCCGACGCAGTATTTT.

This clonotype was found many times. This rearrangement joins TRBV7-2 to TRBJ2-3; perhaps TRBD1 as D (5 bases). CDR3 length: 17 residues. The V gene lost 5 bases and the J gene lost 2 bases, with 20 bases spanning the gap. Germline assignment: CDR1 SGHTA and CDR2 FQGNSA. CDR3: CASSVLSRASFTDTQYF. In nucleotides, the CDR3 is TGTGCCAGCAGCGTGTTGTCCAGGGCTTCTTTCACAGATACGCAGTATTTT.

This clonotype was seen more than once but under ten times. This chain connects TRBV7-9 to TRBJ1-6; 7 nucleotides match TRBD1. The germline V gene has CDR1 SEHNR and CDR2 FQNEAQ (reference sequence). J was trimmed by 3 bases and V by 4 bases; bases with no gene match: 9. CDR3 length: 17 amino acids. The CDR3 bases are TGTGCCAGCAGCTCAGAATTATGGACAGGCTATAATTCACCCCTCCACTTT. It yields the protein CASSSELWTGYNSPLHF.

The chain combines TRBV2 with TRBJ2-5, with D perhaps matching TRBD2 (5 bases). The CDR3 length is 15 residues. Trimming pared 1 base from V and 2 bases from J, leaving 11 bases between. The germline CDR1 and CDR2 sequences are SNHLY and FYNNEI. CDR3 DNA: TGTGCCAGCAGTGAAGACTTACCGGGACAAGAGACCCAGTACTTC. Residues: CASSEDLPGQETQYF.

This sequence joins TRBV7-4 and TRBJ2-2, with 7 positions matching TRBD2. The CDR3 extends over 14 amino acids. With 10 bases clipped from V and 7 bases from J, the junction kept 12 bases outside the gene matches. CDR1 and CDR2 from the germline V gene are SGHVT and SQSDAQ. The CDR3 is CANPPRESSGELFF. The CDR3 nucleotides are TGTGCCAACCCACCGCGGGAGAGTAGCGGGGAGCTGTTTTTT.

This clonotype was seen a handful of times. The chain couples TRBV20-1 to TRBJ1-5, with 7 bases that match TRBD1. Per the germline V gene, CDR1 is DFQATT and CDR2 is SNEGSKA (reference sequence). The V segment lost 4 bases and the J segment 4 bases; nucleotides outside the gene matches: 4. CDR3 size: 13 residues. CDR3 protein: CSATGTANQPQHF. As DNA, the CDR3 is TGCAGTGCTACCGGGACAGCAAATCAGCCCCAGCATTTT.

There are a few counts of this clonotype. The chain is built from TRBV19 and TRBJ1-3; D remains unclear. CDR1 and CDR2 from the germline V gene are LNHDA and SQIVND (reference sequence). V lost 10 bases to trimming and J lost 0 bases, with 13 bases between them. This CDR3 is 14 amino acids long. The CDR3 DNA follows: TGTGCCACCAAAGAGTACAGCTCTGGAAACACCATATATTTT. It yields the protein CATKEYSSGNTIYF. The complete variable domain, with remaining parts taken from reference TRBV19 and TRBJ1-3, reads DGGITQSPKYLFRKEGQNVTLSCEQNLNHDAMYWYRQDPGQGLRLIYYSQIVNDFQKGDIAEGYSVSREKKESFPLTVTSAQKNPTAFYLCATKEYSSGNTIYFGEGSWLTVV.

A remark on this clonotype: Since a much larger clone is just one base distant, this may be a read error. The CDR3 DNA sequence: TGCAGTGCTAGAGATCTTGTCAACTACGAGCAGGACGTC. It translates to CSARDLVNYEQDV. The V call is TRBV20-1, the J call TRBJ2-7, with no clear D. This CDR3 has 13 residues. Germline CDR1 DFQATT, CDR2 SNEGSKA (reference sequence).

Ten or more counts support this clonotype. J is TRBJ2-2 and V is TRBV7-2; D is unclear. The CDR3 sequence is 14 residues long. Germline loops: CDR1 SGHTA, CDR2 FQGNSA. V was shortened by 0 bases and J by 6 bases, with 8 bases between the two germline ends. The CDR3 loop is CASSLAPAAGELFF. The CDR3, as DNA: TGTGCCAGCAGCTTAGCCCCGGCGGCCGGGGAGCTGTTTTTT.

This clonotype was seen many times. This chain links TRBV7-9 with TRBJ1-2, with a tentative D call TRBD1 (6 bases). Per germline, CDR1 SEHNR and CDR2 FQNEAQ (reference sequence). This CDR3 comprises 15 residues. V gave up 3 bases and J gave up 3 bases, with 14 bases separating them. The CDR3 region has the DNA TGTGCCAGCAGCTTGTCAGGGGCGCGGGACTATGGCTACACCTTC. It specifies CASSLSGARDYGYTF.

Worth noting for this clonotype: One junction end disagrees with the germline gene, perhaps due to a read error. This sequence joins TRBV15 and TRBJ2-1; the match to TRBD2 covers 7 bases. CDR3 size: 15 residues. Germline CDR1 and CDR2: LNHNV and YYDKDF (reference sequence). CDR3 coding DNA: TGTGCCGCCAGCAGAGATCCGCAGGGAGGGATTGGTCAGTTCTTC. It is translated as CAASRDPQGGIGQFF.

This rearrangement joins TRBV7-4 to TRBJ2-5; D is undetermined. The CDR3 runs to 12 residues. Germline V gives CDR1 SGHVT, CDR2 SQSDAQ. V was trimmed by 6 bases and J by 4 bases, leaving 9 bases between them. CDR3 residues: CASRNDRETQYF. CDR3 DNA: TGTGCCAGCAGGAACGATAGAGAGACCCAGTACTTC.

This clonotype has ten or more counts. The chain links TRBV7-8 to TRBJ2-7, with 9 bases that match TRBD2. The CDR3 length is 17 residues. With V trimmed by 1 base and J by 4 bases, 11 bases remained unmatched. Looked up from germline, CDR1 is SGHVS and CDR2 is FQNEAQ. The DNA for the CDR3 is TGTGCCAGCAGCTTAGAGGTGCTAGCGGGGCCGATTTACGAGCAGTACGTC. This gives the protein CASSLEVLAGPIYEQYV.

The chain combines TRBV4-3 with TRBJ2-1, with D possibly matching TRBD1 (6 bases). The CDR3 is 17 residues long. V lost 4 bases and J lost 5, with 21 bases in between. Looked up from germline, CDR1 is LGHNA and CDR2 is YSLEER. The CDR3 sequence is CASSLGILRGDNNEQFF. DNA of the CDR3: TGCGCCAGCAGCCTCGGAATACTACGAGGGGACAACAATGAGCAGTTCTTC.

In its sample, this clonotype was seen a few times. V is TRBV12-5 and J is TRBJ2-2; D is undetermined. This CDR3 is 14 amino acids long. Germline V gene data show CDR1 as LGHNT and CDR2 as FRNRAP. V lost 3 bases to trimming and J lost 5 bases, with 10 bases between them. The CDR3 region is CASGFALGTGELFF. The CDR3 DNA reads TGTGCTAGTGGTTTTGCGTTGGGTACCGGGGAGCTGTTTTTT.

This clonotype was counted a few times. This chain links TRBV6-1 with TRBJ2-4, with D tentatively TRBD1 (6 bases). CDR3 length: 14 amino acids. Trimming took 7 bases from V and 8 from J, leaving 18 bases between them. Germline assignment: CDR1 MNHNS and CDR2 SASEGT. Here the CDR3 DNA reads TGTGCCAGCAAGATACAGGGACCAGTGGACATTCAGTACTTC. Residues: CASKIQGPVDIQYF.

This clonotype was counted a few times. V and J are TRBV7-9 and TRBJ1-1; weak D call: TRBD1 (5 bases). CDR1 and CDR2 from the germline V gene are SEHNR and FQNEAQ (reference sequence). The CDR3 covers 13 residues. Trimming removed 11 bases from V and 4 bases from J, with 17 bases in between. CDR3 in DNA: TGTGCCGTGGAAAAGGGGTATCGCACTGAAGCTTTCTTT. This encodes CAVEKGYRTEAFF.

The J gene is TRBJ2-1, the V gene TRBV7-8; D is possibly TRBD1 or TRBD2 (5 bases each). Germline loops: CDR1 SGHVS, CDR2 FQNEAQ. V lost 5 bases, J lost 6 bases, and 17 bases lay in between. The length of the CDR3 is 15 residues. The CDR3 nucleotides are TGTGCCAGCAGCCCGGGACGAGATCGAATCAATGAGCAGTTCTTC. It yields the protein CASSPGRDRINEQFF.

V usage is TRBV7-6 and J usage is TRBJ2-3; TRBD2 might be the D (6 bases). The CDR3 is 14 residues long. Germline V lookup: CDR1 SGHVS, CDR2 FNYEAQ. Trimming cost V 4 bases and J 1 base, with 9 bases left between them. Here the CDR3 reads CASSSVAGTDTQYF. In DNA form, the CDR3 reads TGTGCCAGCAGCTCCGTAGCGGGCACAGATACGCAGTATTTT.

This clonotype was picked up many times. This rearrangement joins TRBV7-2 to TRBJ2-2; unclear D gene. V lost 5 bases, J lost 3 bases, and 10 bases lay in between. Germline V lookup: CDR1 SGHTA, CDR2 FQGNSA. The CDR3 runs to 14 residues. The CDR3 DNA reads TGTGCCAGCAGCGGAGTGGTCCACACCGGGGAGCTGTTTTTT. Translating gives CASSGVVHTGELFF.

The chain has TRBV4-3 and TRBJ2-7, with 7 nucleotides matching TRBD1. J gave up 7 bases and V 1 base, and 13 bases lay outside the gene matches. This CDR3 region has 16 residues. The germline CDR1 and CDR2 sequences are LGHNA and YSLEER. The CDR3 here is CASSQGKTGNPYEQYF. For the CDR3, the DNA is TGCGCCAGCAGCCAAGGGAAGACAGGGAACCCTTATGAGCAGTACTTC.